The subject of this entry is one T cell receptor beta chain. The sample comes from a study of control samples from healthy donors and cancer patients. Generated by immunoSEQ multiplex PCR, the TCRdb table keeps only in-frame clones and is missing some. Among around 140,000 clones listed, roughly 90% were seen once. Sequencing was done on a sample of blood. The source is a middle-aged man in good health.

The CDR3 loop is CASSQDWRSGANVLTF. The CDR3 nucleotides are TGTGCCAGCAGCCAAGATTGGCGGTCGGGGGCCAACGTCCTGACTTTC. The gene calls are TRBV3-1 (or the pseudogene TRBV3-2) and TRBJ2-6; D is uncertain. The germline V gene encodes CDR1 LGHDT and CDR2 YNNKEL (reference sequence). This CDR3 is 16 amino acids long. The ends were cut back, 0 bases at V and 4 bases at J, with 10 bases in the middle.